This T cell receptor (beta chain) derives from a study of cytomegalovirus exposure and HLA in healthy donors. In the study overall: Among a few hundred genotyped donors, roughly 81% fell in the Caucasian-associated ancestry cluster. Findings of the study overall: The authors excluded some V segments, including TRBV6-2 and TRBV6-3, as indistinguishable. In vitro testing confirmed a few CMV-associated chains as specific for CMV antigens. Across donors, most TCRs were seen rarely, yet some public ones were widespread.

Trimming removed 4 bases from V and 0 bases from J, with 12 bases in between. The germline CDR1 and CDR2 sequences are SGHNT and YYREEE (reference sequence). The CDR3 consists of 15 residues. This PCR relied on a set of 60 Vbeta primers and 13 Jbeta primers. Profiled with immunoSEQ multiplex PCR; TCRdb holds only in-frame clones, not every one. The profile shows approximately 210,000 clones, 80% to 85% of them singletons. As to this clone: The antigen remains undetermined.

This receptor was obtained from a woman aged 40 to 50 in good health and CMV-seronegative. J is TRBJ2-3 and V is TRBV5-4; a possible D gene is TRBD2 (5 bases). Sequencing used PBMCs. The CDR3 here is CASSVRVSSTDTQYF. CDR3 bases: TGTGCCAGCAGCGTGAGGGTCTCTAGCACAGATACGCAGTATTTT.